This T cell receptor (beta chain) stems from a study of blood T cell repertoires in COVID-19. Across the study: The United States, Italy and Spain were the sources of the acute and convalescent COVID-19 samples.

Germline V gives CDR1 SGHRS, CDR2 YFSETQ. CDR3 length: 13 amino acids. The trim removed 3 bases at V and 6 bases at J, leaving 6 bases unmatched. Enrolled through a virtual design, the participants were between about 18 and 100 years of age and came from 24 US areas. Which cohort a participant joined came from the clinical history participants gave. Measured with immunoSEQ multiplex PCR; TCRdb has only the in-frame clones, and not every one. The table shows roughly 140,000 clones, with under 90% occurring only once. The sequence derives from a man aged 50 or older in a cohort exposed to, infected with or recovered from COVID-19 (not recorded which). Sequenced material: PBMCs or T cells enriched from blood (not recorded which). The chain has TRBV5-1 and TRBJ2-7, with 7 bases that match TRBD1. The CDR3 sequence is CASSSLQGPEQYF. The DNA for the CDR3 is TGCGCCAGCAGCTCCTTACAGGGGCCCGAGCAGTACTTC.